The clone carrying this T cell receptor (beta chain) was recorded at least ten times. The antigen remains undetermined. TCRdb ran MiXCR on the RT-PCR reads and lists one entry per CDR3 protein. The repertoire holds approximately 570,000 distinct CDR3 sequences, under 9% seen once, with 10% to 15% in the top ten. The CDR3 spans 14 residues. Between the trimmed V and J ends, which lost 4 bases and 1 base, there was a span of 9 bases. The data were obtained in a study of response to subunit inactivated influenza vaccine. Findings of the study overall: A suggestion made by the authors is that each seasonal influenza vaccination recruits few new T cells.

The sequencing used PBMCs from blood, collected around 25 months after vaccination. This receptor was taken from a man aged 50 to 75 who received an inactivated influenza vaccine. This rearrangement joins TRBV12-3 or TRBV12-4 to TRBJ2-3, with D maybe TRBD2 (6 bases). CDR3 residues: CASSSTGGTDTQYF. In nucleotides, the CDR3 is TGTGCCAGCAGTTCGACGGGGGGCACAGATACGCAGTATTTT.